This passage covers 3 T cell receptor beta chains from one sample sequenced in a study of CD8 T cells in Susac syndrome. The authors reverse transcribed about 0.45 to 1 ug RNA with random hexamers. Each CDR3 protein is one row after TCRdb ran MiXCR on the immunoSEQ multiplex PCR reads. The sample holds some 200,000 distinct CDR3 sequences, 90% to 95% seen once. The sequencing sample was made of CD4+ T cells from PBMCs. The source is a human donor with multiple sclerosis.

The chain combines TRBV29-1 with TRBJ2-5, with D hard to call. This CDR3 is built from 10 residues. The V gene lost 4 bases and the J gene lost 6 bases, with 6 bases spanning the gap. Looked up from germline, CDR1 is SQVTM and CDR2 is ANQGSEA. CDR3 sequence (DNA): TGCAGCGTTGCTGAGAAGACCCAGTACTTC. It is translated as CSVAEKTQYF.

The chain recombines TRBV24-1 with TRBJ1-5, with 7 bases that match TRBD1. The length of the CDR3 is 14 residues. Trimming cost V 6 bases and J 2 bases; bases outside gene matches: 3. CDR1 and CDR2 (germline): KGHDR, SFDVKD. The DNA for the CDR3 is TGTGCCACCAGTACCGACAGGGGCAATCAGCCCCAGCATTTT. Translation gives CATSTDRGNQPQHF.

V gene TRBV14 combines with J gene TRBJ2-3, with D possibly TRBD1 on 5 matching bases. CDR1 is SGHDN and CDR2 is FVKESK in the germline V gene. This CDR3 contains 12 residues. V was pared by 3 bases and J by 9 bases, with 10 bases between. The CDR3 coding sequence is TGTGCCAGCAGCCAGGTGGACACGACGCAGTATTTT. Translating gives CASSQVDTTQYF.